This T cell receptor beta chain was sequenced during a study of cytomegalovirus exposure and HLA in healthy donors. Study-level findings and limits: The authors later found TCR association rates varying by HLA locus, with DRB1 most and HLA-C fewest.

CDR1 GTSNPN and CDR2 SVGIG come from the germline V gene (reference sequence). Trimming took off 2 bases at V and 2 bases at J, with 8 bases between the two ends. CDR3 length equals 13 residues. PCR involved 60 Vbeta and 13 Jbeta primers. The data were produced by immunoSEQ multiplex PCR, yet TCRdb's version contains in-frame clones alone and is incomplete. Its table records some 110,000 clones. As for this clone: Antigen unknown.

The source is a man between 25 and 39 years old in good health and CMV-seronegative. The rearrangement uses TRBV30 and TRBJ2-3, with D perhaps matching TRBD1 (5 bases). Material for sequencing was PBMCs. In nucleotides, the CDR3 is TGTGCCTGGAGTAGGGGCTTCACAGATACGCAGTATTTT. Its translation is CAWSRGFTDTQYF.